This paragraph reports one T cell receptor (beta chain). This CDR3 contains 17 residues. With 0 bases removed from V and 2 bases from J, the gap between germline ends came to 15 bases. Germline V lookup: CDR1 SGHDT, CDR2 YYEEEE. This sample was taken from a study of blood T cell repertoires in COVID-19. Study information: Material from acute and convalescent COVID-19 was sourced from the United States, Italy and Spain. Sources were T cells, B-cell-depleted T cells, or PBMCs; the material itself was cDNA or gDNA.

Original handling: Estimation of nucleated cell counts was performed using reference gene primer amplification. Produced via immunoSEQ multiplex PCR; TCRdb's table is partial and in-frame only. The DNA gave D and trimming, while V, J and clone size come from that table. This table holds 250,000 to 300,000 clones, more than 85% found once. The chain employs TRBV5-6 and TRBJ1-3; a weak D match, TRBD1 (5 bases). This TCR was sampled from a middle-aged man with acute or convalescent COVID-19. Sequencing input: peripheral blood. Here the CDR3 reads CASSLGLLGRAGNTIYF. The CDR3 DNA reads TGTGCCAGCAGCTTGGGTTTACTCGGCAGGGCTGGAAACACCATATATTTT.